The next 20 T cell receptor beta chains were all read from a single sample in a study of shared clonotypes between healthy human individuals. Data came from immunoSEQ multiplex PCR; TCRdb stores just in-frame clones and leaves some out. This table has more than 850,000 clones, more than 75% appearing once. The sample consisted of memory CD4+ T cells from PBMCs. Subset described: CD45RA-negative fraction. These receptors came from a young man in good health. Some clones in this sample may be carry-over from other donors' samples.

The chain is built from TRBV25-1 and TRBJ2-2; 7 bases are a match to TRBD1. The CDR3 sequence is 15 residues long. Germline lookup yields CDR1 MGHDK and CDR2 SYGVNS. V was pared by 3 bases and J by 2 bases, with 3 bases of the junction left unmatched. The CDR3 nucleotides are TGTGCCAGCAGTGAGTTAGGGGGCAACACCGGGGAGCTGTTTTTT. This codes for CASSELGGNTGELFF.

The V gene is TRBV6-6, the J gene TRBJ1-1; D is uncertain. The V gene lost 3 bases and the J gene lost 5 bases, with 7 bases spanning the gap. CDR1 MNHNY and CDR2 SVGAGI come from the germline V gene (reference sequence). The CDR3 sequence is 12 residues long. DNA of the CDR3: TGTGCCAGCAGTTATACCAGGACTGAAGCTTTCTTT. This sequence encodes CASSYTRTEAFF.

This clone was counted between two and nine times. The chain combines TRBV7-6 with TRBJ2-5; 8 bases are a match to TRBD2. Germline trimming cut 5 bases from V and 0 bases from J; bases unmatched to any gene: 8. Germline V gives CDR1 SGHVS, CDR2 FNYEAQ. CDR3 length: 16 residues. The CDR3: CASSPRLASYQETQYF. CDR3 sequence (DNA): TGTGCCAGCAGCCCGCGACTAGCGTCCTACCAAGAGACCCAGTACTTC.

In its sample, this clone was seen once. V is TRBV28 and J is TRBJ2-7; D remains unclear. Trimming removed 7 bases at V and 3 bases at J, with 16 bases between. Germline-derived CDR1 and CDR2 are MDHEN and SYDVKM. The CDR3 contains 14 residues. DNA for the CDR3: TGTGCCAGCACCAAACGGCCGCGAGGCTACGAGCAGTACTTC. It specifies CASTKRPRGYEQYF.

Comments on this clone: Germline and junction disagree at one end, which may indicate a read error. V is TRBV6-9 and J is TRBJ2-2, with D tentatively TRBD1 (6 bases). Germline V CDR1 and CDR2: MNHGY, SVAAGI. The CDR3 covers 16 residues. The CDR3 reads CASRVQGFSNTGELLF. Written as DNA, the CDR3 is TGTGCCAGCAGAGTACAGGGTTTTTCGAACACCGGGGAGCTGCTTTTT.

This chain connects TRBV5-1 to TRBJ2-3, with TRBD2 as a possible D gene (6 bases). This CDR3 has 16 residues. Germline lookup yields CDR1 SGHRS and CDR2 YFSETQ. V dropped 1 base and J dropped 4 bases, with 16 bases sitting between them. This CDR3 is CASSLNTRGLADTQYF. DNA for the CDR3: TGCGCCAGCAGCTTGAACACTCGGGGGTTGGCAGATACGCAGTATTTT.

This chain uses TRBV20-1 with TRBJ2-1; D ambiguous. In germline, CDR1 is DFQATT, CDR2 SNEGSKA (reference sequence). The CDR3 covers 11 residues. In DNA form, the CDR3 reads TGCAGCCTTTCAGAGGACAATGAGCAGTTCTTC. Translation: CSLSEDNEQFF.

The CDR3 DNA reads TGTGCCAGCATCTTAGGGGGGGCGGATCATGGCTACACCTTC. It specifies CASILGGADHGYTF. The rearrangement links TRBV28 to TRBJ1-2; D may be TRBD1 (6 bases). The CDR3 is 14 residues long. Trimming cost V 7 bases and J 6 bases, with 18 bases left between them. Germline assignment: CDR1 MDHEN and CDR2 SYDVKM.

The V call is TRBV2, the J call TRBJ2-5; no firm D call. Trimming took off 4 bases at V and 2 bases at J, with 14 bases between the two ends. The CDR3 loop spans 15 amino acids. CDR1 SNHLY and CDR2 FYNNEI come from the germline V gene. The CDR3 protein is CASSVSRRGQETQYF. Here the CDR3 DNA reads TGTGCCAGCAGTGTATCTCGGCGTGGGCAAGAGACCCAGTACTTC.

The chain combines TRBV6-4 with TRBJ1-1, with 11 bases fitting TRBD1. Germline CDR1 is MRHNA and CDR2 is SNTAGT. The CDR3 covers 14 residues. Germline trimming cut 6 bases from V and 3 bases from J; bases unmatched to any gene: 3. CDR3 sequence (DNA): TGTGCCAGCAGAGGGACAGGGGGGGACACTGAAGCTTTCTTT. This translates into CASRGTGGDTEAFF.

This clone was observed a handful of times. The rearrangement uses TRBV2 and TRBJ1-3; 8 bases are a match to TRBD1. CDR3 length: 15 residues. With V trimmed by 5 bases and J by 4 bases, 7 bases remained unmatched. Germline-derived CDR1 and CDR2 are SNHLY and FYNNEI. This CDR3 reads CASSSLGQDGNTIYF. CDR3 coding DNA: TGTGCCAGCAGTTCGCTGGGACAGGACGGAAACACCATATATTTT.

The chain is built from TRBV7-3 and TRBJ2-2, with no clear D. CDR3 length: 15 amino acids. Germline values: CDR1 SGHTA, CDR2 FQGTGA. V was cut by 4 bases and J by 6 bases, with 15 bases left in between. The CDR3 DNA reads TGTGCCAGCAGCTCATCCCTAGGAACATCCGGGGAGCTGTTTTTT. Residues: CASSSSLGTSGELFF.

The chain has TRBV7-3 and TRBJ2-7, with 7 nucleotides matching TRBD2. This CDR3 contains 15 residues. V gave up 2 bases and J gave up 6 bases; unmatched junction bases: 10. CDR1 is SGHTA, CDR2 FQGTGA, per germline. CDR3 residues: CASSLSAGGLGEQYF. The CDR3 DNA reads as TGTGCCAGCAGCTTATCAGCCGGCGGACTAGGCGAGCAGTACTTC.

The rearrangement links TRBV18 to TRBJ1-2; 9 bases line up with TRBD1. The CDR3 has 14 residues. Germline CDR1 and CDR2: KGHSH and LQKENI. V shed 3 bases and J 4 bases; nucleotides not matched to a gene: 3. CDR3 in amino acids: CASSPQTGGYGYTF. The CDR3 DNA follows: TGTGCCAGCTCACCCCAGACAGGGGGCTATGGCTACACCTTC.

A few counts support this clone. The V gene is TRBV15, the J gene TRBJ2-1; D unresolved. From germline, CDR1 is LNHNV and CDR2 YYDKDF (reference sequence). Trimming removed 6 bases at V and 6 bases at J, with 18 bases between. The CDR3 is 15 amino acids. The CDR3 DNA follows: TGTGCCACCAGTAGGCGAGATCGGAGAACCAATGAGCAGTTCTTC. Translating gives CATSRRDRRTNEQFF.

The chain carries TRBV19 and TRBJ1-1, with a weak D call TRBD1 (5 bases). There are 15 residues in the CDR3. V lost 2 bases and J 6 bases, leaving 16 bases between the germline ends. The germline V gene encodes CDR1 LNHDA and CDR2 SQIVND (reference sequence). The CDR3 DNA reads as TGTGCCAGTAGTATACGGGGCAGTGCCCACCCTGAAGCTTTCTTT. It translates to CASSIRGSAHPEAFF.

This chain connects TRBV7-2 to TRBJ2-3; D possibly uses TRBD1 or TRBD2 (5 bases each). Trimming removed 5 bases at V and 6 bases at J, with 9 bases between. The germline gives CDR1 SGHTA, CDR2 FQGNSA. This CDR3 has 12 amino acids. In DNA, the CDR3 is TGTGCCAGCAGCAACAGGAGGGATACGCAGTATTTT. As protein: CASSNRRDTQYF.

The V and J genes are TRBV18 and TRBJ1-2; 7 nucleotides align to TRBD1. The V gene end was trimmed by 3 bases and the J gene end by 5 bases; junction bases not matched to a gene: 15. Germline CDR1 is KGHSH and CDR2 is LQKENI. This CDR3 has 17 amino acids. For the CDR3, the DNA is TGTGCCAGCTCACCGAAACAGGGGACCGGCGGGGGGTATGGCTACACCTTC. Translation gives CASSPKQGTGGGYGYTF. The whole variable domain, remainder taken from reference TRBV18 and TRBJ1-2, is NAGVMQNPRHLVRRRGQEARLRCSPMKGHSHVYWYRQLPEEGLKFMVYLQKENIIDESGMPKERFSAEFPKEGPSILRIQQVVRGDSAAYFCASSPKQGTGGGYGYTFGSGTRLTVV.

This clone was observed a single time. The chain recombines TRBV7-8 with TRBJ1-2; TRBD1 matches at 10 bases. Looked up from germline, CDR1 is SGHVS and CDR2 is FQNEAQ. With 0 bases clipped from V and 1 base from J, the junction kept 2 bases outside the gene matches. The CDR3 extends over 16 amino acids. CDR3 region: CASSLAGQGINYGYTF. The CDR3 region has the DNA TGTGCCAGCAGCTTAGCGGGACAGGGGATTAACTATGGCTACACCTTC.

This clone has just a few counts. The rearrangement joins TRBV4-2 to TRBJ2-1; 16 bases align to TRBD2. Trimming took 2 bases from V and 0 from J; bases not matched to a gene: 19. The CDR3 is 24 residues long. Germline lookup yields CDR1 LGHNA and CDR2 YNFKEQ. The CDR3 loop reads CASSQTPGTSGRASSSGSYNEQFF. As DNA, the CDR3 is TGTGCCAGCAGCCAAACCCCCGGGACTAGCGGGAGGGCATCGTCGAGCGGCTCCTACAATGAGCAGTTCTTC.